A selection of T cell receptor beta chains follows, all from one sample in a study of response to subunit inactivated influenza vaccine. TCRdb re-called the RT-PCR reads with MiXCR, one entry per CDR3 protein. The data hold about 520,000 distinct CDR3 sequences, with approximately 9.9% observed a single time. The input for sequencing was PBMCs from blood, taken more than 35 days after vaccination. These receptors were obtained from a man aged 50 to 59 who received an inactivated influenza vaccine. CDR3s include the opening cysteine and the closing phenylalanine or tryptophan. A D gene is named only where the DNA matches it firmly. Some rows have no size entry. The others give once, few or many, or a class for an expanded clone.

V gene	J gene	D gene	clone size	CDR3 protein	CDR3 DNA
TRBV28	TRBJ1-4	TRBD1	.	CASSYLDRAGEKLFF	TGTGCCAGCAGTTACTTGGACAGGGCTGGTGAAAAACTGTTTTTT
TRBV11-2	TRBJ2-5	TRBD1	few	CASSLVLPRQGFNQETQYF	TGTGCCAGCAGCTTAGTCCTCCCACGACAGGGATTCAACCAAGAGACCCAGTACTTC
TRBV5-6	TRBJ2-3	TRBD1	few	CASSSSPGQGETQYF	TGTGCCAGCAGCTCGTCCCCGGGACAGGGGGAGACGCAGTATTTT
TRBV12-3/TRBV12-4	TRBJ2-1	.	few	CASSSYRVNEQFF	TGTGCCAGCAGTTCCTACAGGGTCAATGAGCAGTTCTTC
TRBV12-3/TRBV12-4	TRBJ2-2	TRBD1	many	CASSQGQAGELFF	TGTGCCAGCAGCCAGGGACAGGCCGGGGAGCTGTTTTTT
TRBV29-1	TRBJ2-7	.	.	CSVAHNYEQYF	TGCAGCGTCGCTCACAATTACGAGCAGTACTTC
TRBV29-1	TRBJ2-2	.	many	CSVGGGYTGELFF	TGCAGCGTTGGTGGCGGGTACACCGGGGAGCTGTTTTTT
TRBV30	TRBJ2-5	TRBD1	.	CAWRGGTGGIQETQYF	TGTGCCTGGAGGGGAGGGACAGGGGGGATCCAAGAGACCCAGTACTTC
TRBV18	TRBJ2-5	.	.	CASSPSADSETQYF	TGTGCCAGCTCACCATCGGCTGACAGTGAGACCCAGTACTTC
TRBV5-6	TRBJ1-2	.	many	CASSLEPFSGYTF	TGTGCCAGCAGCTTGGAACCATTTAGTGGCTACACCTTC
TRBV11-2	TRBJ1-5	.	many	CASSDTSEPQHF	TGTGCCAGCAGCGATACGTCAGAGCCCCAGCATTTT
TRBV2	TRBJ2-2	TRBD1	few	CASQGANTGELFF	TGTGCCTCACAGGGGGCGAACACCGGGGAGCTGTTTTTT
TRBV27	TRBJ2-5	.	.	CASSLGQGGGTQYF	TGTGCCAGCAGTTTAGGGCAGGGGGGCGGGACCCAGTACTTC
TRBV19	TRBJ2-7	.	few	CASSITGASYEQYF	TGTGCCAGTAGTATTACGGGGGCGTCCTACGAGCAGTACTTC
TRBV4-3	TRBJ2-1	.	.	CASSQGDPYNEQFF	TGCGCCAGCAGCCAAGGGGATCCCTACAATGAGCAGTTCTTC